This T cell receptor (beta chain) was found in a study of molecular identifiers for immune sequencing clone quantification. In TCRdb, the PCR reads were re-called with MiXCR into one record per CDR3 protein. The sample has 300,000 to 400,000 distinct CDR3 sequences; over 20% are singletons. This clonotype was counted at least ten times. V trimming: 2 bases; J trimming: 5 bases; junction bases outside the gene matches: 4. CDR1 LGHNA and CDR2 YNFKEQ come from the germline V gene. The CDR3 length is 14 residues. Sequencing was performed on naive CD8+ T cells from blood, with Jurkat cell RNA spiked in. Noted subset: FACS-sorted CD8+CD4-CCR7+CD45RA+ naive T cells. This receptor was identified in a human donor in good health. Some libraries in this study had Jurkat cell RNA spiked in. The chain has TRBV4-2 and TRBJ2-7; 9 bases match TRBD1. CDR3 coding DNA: TGTGCCAGCAGCCAACCGGGACAGGGCGACGAGCAGTACTTC. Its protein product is CASSQPGQGDEQYF.